One sample yielded the 10 T cell receptor beta chains listed below, sequenced in a study of blood T cell repertoires in COVID-19. The data were produced by immunoSEQ multiplex PCR, yet TCRdb's version contains in-frame clones alone and is incomplete. The sample lists fewer than 130,000 clones; 75% to 80% were seen once. The sample taken for sequencing was peripheral blood. The receptors shown here come from a woman older than 75 with active or convalescent COVID-19.

The chain employs TRBV2 and TRBJ2-3; D unclear. This CDR3 contains 17 residues. V was trimmed by 1 base and J by 1 base, leaving 15 bases between them. Germline V gene sequence: CDR1 SNHLY, CDR2 FYNNEI. The CDR3: CASSEVGSFTGTDTQYF. DNA for the CDR3: TGTGCCAGCAGTGAAGTGGGCAGCTTCACCGGCACAGATACGCAGTATTTT.

The chain is built from TRBV15 and TRBJ1-3, with a tentative D call TRBD1 (5 bases). Trimming cost V 1 base and J 4 bases, with 17 bases left between them. CDR3 length equals 17 residues. Germline V gene lookup returns CDR1 LNHNV and CDR2 YYDKDF (reference sequence). CDR3 sequence (DNA): TGTGCCACCAGCAGAGGCGGGGCCCGCACCTCCGGAAACACCATATATTTT. Amino acids: CATSRGGARTSGNTIYF.

The CDR3 DNA sequence: TGTGCCTGGAGGGACACTTTAGCGGGACCGTACAATGAGCAGTTCTTC. Translating gives CAWRDTLAGPYNEQFF. The V and J genes are TRBV30 and TRBJ2-1, with 8 bases that match TRBD2. CDR1 and CDR2 (germline): GTSNPN, SVGIG (reference sequence). This CDR3 spans 16 amino acids. J was trimmed by 4 bases and V by 3 bases; bases with no gene match: 11.

This clone has just one count. Written as DNA, the CDR3 is TGTGCCAGCAGCCGAATGGCATCCTACGAGCAGTACTTC. It specifies CASSRMASYEQYF. J is TRBJ2-7 and V is TRBV7-9; D not certain. The CDR3 spans 13 residues. The germline V gene encodes CDR1 SEHNR and CDR2 FQNEAQ (reference sequence). V was clipped by 5 bases and J by 1 base, with 9 bases between them.

The chain has TRBV7-2 and TRBJ2-3; 10 nucleotides match TRBD2. The CDR3 has 16 amino acids. Germline-derived CDR1 and CDR2 are SGHTA and FQGNSA. The V and J ends lost 4 bases and 1 base, in that order; junction bases with no gene match: 5. This chain's CDR3 is CASSWAGTSGTDTQYF. The CDR3 bases are TGTGCCAGCAGCTGGGCCGGGACTAGCGGCACAGATACGCAGTATTTT.

This clone was counted between two and nine times. The CDR3 DNA is TGTGCCAGCAGTTTTCTCCCGACAGGGGTTAGGTACAATGAGCAGTTCTTC. Amino acids: CASSFLPTGVRYNEQFF. The V call is TRBV28, the J call TRBJ2-1; 8 positions agree with TRBD1. The germline V gene has CDR1 MDHEN and CDR2 SYDVKM. The junction had 11 bases not matched to a gene; V was cut back by 3 bases and J by 4 bases. This CDR3 spans 17 amino acids.

The rearrangement uses TRBV6-1 and TRBJ1-5; the match to TRBD1 covers 8 bases. Germline CDR1 is MNHNS and CDR2 is SASEGT. The CDR3 sequence is 17 residues long. V dropped 4 bases and J dropped 2; count of bases not matched to a gene: 10. The CDR3: CASSVRAQGAGNQPQHF. The CDR3 DNA reads TGTGCCAGCAGTGTTCGGGCTCAGGGGGCTGGCAATCAGCCCCAGCATTTT.

There are a few counts of this clone. Here the CDR3 reads CASSRDRAYEQYF. The CDR3 DNA sequence: TGTGCCAGCAGCCGGGACAGGGCCTACGAGCAGTACTTC. The chain couples TRBV5-6 to TRBJ2-7; 9 bases line up with TRBD1. After removal of 4 bases from V and 2 bases from J, the junction contained 1 base not matched to a gene. Germline values: CDR1 SGHDT, CDR2 YYEEEE. CDR3 length: 13 residues.

A single count supports this clone. This chain connects TRBV5-8 to TRBJ1-4, with 7 nucleotides matching TRBD1. V dropped 0 bases and J dropped 3; count of bases not matched to a gene: 2. Germline V gives CDR1 SGHTS, CDR2 YDEGEE. The CDR3 runs 15 residues. For the CDR3, the DNA is TGTGCCAGCAGCTTGGAGGGGGCGGCTAATGAAAAACTGTTTTTT. Its translation is CASSLEGAANEKLFF.

The table lists this clone with a few counts. Written as DNA, the CDR3 is TGTGCCAGCAGTTACTCTAGATTGGCGGGCTACGAGCAGTACTTC. Its translation is CASSYSRLAGYEQYF. The chain carries TRBV6-6 and TRBJ2-7, with TRBD2 as a possible D gene (5 bases). Germline V gene lookup returns CDR1 MNHNY and CDR2 SVGAGI (reference sequence). The CDR3 extends over 15 amino acids. The V end was cut by 0 bases, the J end by 3 bases, with 12 bases between.